The next 21 T cell receptor beta chains were all read from a single sample in a study of vaccination and CD4 T cells after COVID-19. Oncomine TCR Beta short-read sequencing was applied to DNA from cultured CD4+ T cells. Using its own MiXCR run on the PCR reads, TCRdb lists one record per CDR3 protein. The table lists under 20,000 distinct CDR3 sequences, around half of them singletons. Their antigens remain unidentified. Treatment of the sample: approximately nine-day PBMC culture with coronavirus spike peptide pools or control peptides (ViraFEST assay). Here the sequenced sample was CD4+ T cells from blood, cultured in vitro, taken before SARS-CoV-2 vaccination. All receptors come from a human donor who had recovered from COVID-19.

The chain is built from TRBV20-1 and TRBJ2-3; 10 bases are a match to TRBD2. Trimming at V came to 5 bases and at J to 4 bases, leaving 6 bases not matched to a gene. Germline V lookup: CDR1 DFQATT, CDR2 SNEGSKA (reference sequence). The CDR3 covers 14 residues. The CDR3 is CSAGIAGGSDTQYF. The CDR3 DNA reads TGCAGTGCTGGAATAGCGGGAGGTTCAGATACGCAGTATTTT.

The rearrangement uses TRBV6-5 and TRBJ2-5, with D tentatively TRBD1 (6 bases). V lost 4 bases and J lost 0, with 15 bases in between. CDR3 length equals 16 residues. Germline-derived CDR1 and CDR2 are MNHEY and SVGAGI. The CDR3 nucleotides are TGTGCCAGCAGTTCTCGTAAAGGACAGTACCAAGAGACCCAGTACTTC. Translated: CASSSRKGQYQETQYF.

This clonotype was detected only a few times. The chain joins TRBV20-1 to TRBJ2-5; perhaps TRBD1 as D (6 bases). This CDR3 region has 15 residues. The germline CDR1 and CDR2 sequences are DFQATT and SNEGSKA (reference sequence). Trimming took 6 bases from V and 2 from J, leaving 19 bases between them. In DNA form, the CDR3 reads TGCAGTGCCCAACAAACAGGGCCGCTACAAGAGACCCAGTACTTC. This translates into CSAQQTGPLQETQYF.

This clonotype occurred a few times. This chain connects TRBV2 to TRBJ1-2; 9 nucleotides align to TRBD1. Germline CDR1 reads SNHLY; CDR2 reads FYNNEI. The CDR3 is 11 amino acids. V shed 9 bases and J 8 bases; nucleotides not matched to a gene: 4. The CDR3 sequence is CASGQGLGYTF. The CDR3 region has the DNA TGTGCCAGTGGACAGGGGCTCGGCTACACCTTC. The full variable domain, rest sourced from reference TRBV2 and TRBJ1-2, is EPEVTQTPSHQVTQMGQEVILRCVPISNHLYFYWYRQILGQKVEFLVSFYNNEISEKSEIFDDQFSVERPDGSNFTLKIRSTKLEDSAMYFCASGQGLGYTFGSGTRLTVV.

The rearrangement uses TRBV6-1 and TRBJ1-2, with D possibly being TRBD1 (5 bases). The CDR3 length is 15 residues. V gave up 6 bases and J gave up 8 bases, with 22 bases separating them. Per the germline V gene, CDR1 is MNHNS and CDR2 is SASEGT. CDR3 region: CASSTGTGGSWGYTF. In DNA form, the CDR3 reads TGTGCCAGCAGCACCGGGACCGGAGGGTCTTGGGGCTACACCTTC.

This clonotype was found a few times. The V call is TRBV15, the J call TRBJ2-3, with unresolved D. This CDR3 is built from 15 residues. The V gene's germline CDR1 is LNHNV and CDR2 YYDKDF (reference sequence). Deletions cut 1 base from V and 2 bases from J, with 10 bases between. CDR3 residues: CATSRAITTTDTQYF. DNA of the CDR3: TGTGCCACCAGCAGAGCCATTACTACCACAGATACGCAGTATTTT.

The V gene is TRBV20-1, the J gene TRBJ1-1, with 8 bases that match TRBD1. The CDR3 contains 14 residues. J gave up 8 bases and V 0 bases, and 8 bases lay outside the gene matches. Germline V gene sequence: CDR1 DFQATT, CDR2 SNEGSKA (reference sequence). The CDR3 here is CSARDPKDREEAFF. The CDR3 region has the DNA TGCAGTGCTAGAGATCCTAAGGACAGGGAGGAAGCTTTCTTT.

This clonotype was seen a few times. The chain links TRBV7-2 to TRBJ1-2, with 8 bases matching TRBD1. With V trimmed by 6 bases and J by 4 bases, 4 bases remained unmatched. Germline V CDR1 and CDR2: SGHTA, FQGNSA. The CDR3 contains 13 residues. CDR3 amino acids: CASRKTGVYGYTF. The CDR3, as DNA: TGTGCCAGCAGGAAGACAGGGGTCTATGGCTACACCTTC.

This sequence joins TRBV19 and TRBJ1-5; tentative D call: TRBD1 (5 bases). CDR3 length: 13 amino acids. With 5 bases removed from V and 7 bases from J, the gap between germline ends came to 12 bases. Germline V lookup: CDR1 LNHDA, CDR2 SQIVND (reference sequence). CDR3 in amino acids: CASSRGGWQPQHF. CDR3 sequence (DNA): TGTGCCAGTAGTCGGGGGGGGTGGCAGCCCCAGCATTTT.

The V and J genes are TRBV20-1 and TRBJ2-3, with 7 bases fitting TRBD2. Germline V gene data show CDR1 as DFQATT and CDR2 as SNEGSKA (reference sequence). The CDR3 runs to 11 residues. CDR3 sequence: CGGDYRGTQYF. DNA of the CDR3: TGCGGGGGGGACTACCGTGGGACGCAGTATTTT.

V is TRBV20-1 and J is TRBJ1-1; unclear D gene. Trimming removed 6 bases from V and 5 bases from J, with 7 bases in between. This CDR3 has 10 residues. Looked up from germline, CDR1 is DFQATT and CDR2 is SNEGSKA (reference sequence). The CDR3 DNA is TGCAGTGCAGGTCCGACTGAAGCTTTCTTT. Amino acid sequence: CSAGPTEAFF.

V usage is TRBV7-2 and J usage is TRBJ2-3; possibly TRBD2 for D (5 bases). Trimming stripped 1 base from V and 9 bases from J, with 14 bases between. This CDR3 region has 14 residues. Germline V gene data show CDR1 as SGHTA and CDR2 as FQGNSA. The CDR3, as DNA: TGTGCCAGCAGCTTAGATCCTAGCTCAGTCACGCAGTATTTT. Translated, it gives CASSLDPSSVTQYF.

This clonotype turned up a few times. V usage is TRBV20-1 and J usage is TRBJ2-3; no reliable D call. The CDR3 contains 15 residues. The germline CDR1 and CDR2 sequences are DFQATT and SNEGSKA (reference sequence). The ends were cut back, 3 bases at V and 3 bases at J, with 16 bases in the middle. CDR3 DNA sequence: TGCAGTGCTAGGGGGTCCCTAGTTAGGACAGATACGCAGTATTTT. It specifies CSARGSLVRTDTQYF.

V is TRBV12-3 or TRBV12-4 and J is TRBJ2-7, with 7 bases that match TRBD1. Losses at the gene ends were 6 bases for V and 2 bases for J; bases not matched to a gene: 10. This CDR3 has 15 amino acids. This CDR3 reads CASRGAGTVTYEQYF. The CDR3 DNA reads TGTGCCAGCAGGGGTGCTGGGACAGTAACCTACGAGCAGTACTTC.

The gene calls are TRBV19 and TRBJ1-1, with unresolved D. Germline V gene sequence: CDR1 LNHDA, CDR2 SQIVND (reference sequence). The CDR3 runs to 14 residues. The germline V and J ends were trimmed by 5 bases and 0 bases, with 10 bases remaining between them. This CDR3 reads CASSVAAMNTEAFF. The DNA for the CDR3 is TGTGCCAGTAGTGTAGCGGCAATGAACACTGAAGCTTTCTTT.

This clonotype has only a few counts. The CDR3 loop reads CASSLGAAIYEQYF. The CDR3 nucleotides are TGTGCCAGCAGCTTGGGGGCAGCGATCTACGAGCAGTACTTC. This chain connects TRBV5-4 to TRBJ2-7, with no clear D. The germline V gene has CDR1 SGHNT and CDR2 YYREEE (reference sequence). Trimming stripped 0 bases from V and 3 bases from J, with 10 bases between. The CDR3 has 14 residues. The whole variable domain, remainder taken from reference TRBV5-4 and TRBJ2-7, is ETGVTQSPTHLIKTRGQQVTLRCSSQSGHNTVSWYQQALGQGPQFIFQYYREEENGRGNFPPRFSGLQFPNYSSELNVNALELDDSALYLCASSLGAAIYEQYFGPGTRLTVT.

This clonotype was counted only a few times. This sequence joins TRBV7-3 and TRBJ1-1; 9 nucleotides align to TRBD1. V dropped 5 bases and J dropped 1; count of bases not matched to a gene: 2. The CDR3 covers 14 residues. Germline V gene data show CDR1 as SGHTA and CDR2 as FQGTGA. CDR3 amino acids: CASSVTGGNTEAFF. In nucleotides, the CDR3 is TGTGCCAGCAGCGTGACAGGGGGGAACACTGAAGCTTTCTTT.

CDR3 loop: CSAYGSYEQYF. CDR3 DNA: TGCAGTGCTTATGGGTCCTACGAGCAGTACTTC. J is TRBJ2-7 and V is TRBV20-1; D remains unclear. Trimming stripped 5 bases from V and 1 base from J, with 6 bases between. Germline values: CDR1 DFQATT, CDR2 SNEGSKA (reference sequence). This CDR3 is 11 amino acids long.

This clonotype showed up just a few times. V usage is TRBV24-1 and J usage is TRBJ2-2; D gene uncertain. Germline V CDR1 and CDR2: KGHDR, SFDVKD. Trimming stripped 4 bases from V and 6 bases from J, with 8 bases between. CDR3 size: 13 residues. CDR3 sequence reads: CATSEFTAGELFF. The CDR3, as DNA: TGTGCCACCAGTGAATTCACTGCCGGGGAGCTGTTTTTT.

The chain links TRBV20-1 to TRBJ2-7; a possible D gene is TRBD2 (5 bases). Between the trimmed V and J ends, which lost 2 bases and 7 bases, there was a span of 15 bases. The CDR3 is made up of 13 amino acids. Germline lookup yields CDR1 DFQATT and CDR2 SNEGSKA (reference sequence). The CDR3: CSARLGSGSEQYF. CDR3 bases: TGCAGTGCTAGATTAGGGTCTGGGAGTGAGCAGTACTTC.

The chain employs TRBV28 and TRBJ1-5; D remains unclear. The germline V gene has CDR1 MDHEN and CDR2 SYDVKM. The CDR3 contains 13 residues. The CDR3 coding sequence is TGTGCAACGAGTCCCAGGATCAATCAGCCCCAGCATTTT. Its translation is CATSPRINQPQHF.